The 21 T cell receptor beta chains presented below share a single source sample, sequenced in a study of neurological immune-mediated disorders. TCRdb re-called the 5' RACE reads with MiXCR, one entry per CDR3 protein. The sample lists around 70,000 distinct CDR3 sequences; more than 3% were seen once. Sequencing was carried out using PBMCs. The receptors derive from a woman between 45 and 60 years old with multiple sclerosis.

This clonotype was seen at least ten times. The genes are TRBV12-3 or TRBV12-4 and TRBJ1-1; the D is unclear. There are 14 residues in the CDR3. V lost 1 base, J lost 6 bases, and 12 bases lay in between. For the CDR3, the DNA is TGTGCCAGCAGTTTAGTCCCCGGGCGCGCTGAAGCTTTCTTT. It specifies CASSLVPGRAEAFF.

In its sample, this clonotype was seen many times. The chain employs TRBV7-9 and TRBJ2-6; 7 bases are a match to TRBD2. V shed 3 bases, J shed 2 bases, and the junction held 4 bases outside the gene matches. This CDR3 contains 16 residues. CDR1 is SEHNR, CDR2 FQNEAQ, per germline (reference sequence). CDR3 in amino acids: CASSFGGRAGANVLTF. The CDR3 DNA follows: TGTGCCAGCAGCTTCGGAGGGAGGGCTGGGGCCAACGTCCTGACTTTC.

This clonotype was counted ten times or more. This sequence joins TRBV12-3 or TRBV12-4 and TRBJ1-2; D is unresolved. The germline V and J ends were trimmed by 3 bases and 8 bases, with 7 bases remaining between them. The CDR3 runs to 11 residues. This CDR3 reads CASSFRGGYTF. CDR3 coding DNA: TGTGCCAGCAGTTTCAGAGGGGGCTACACCTTC.

This clonotype was seen many times. The chain carries TRBV5-1 and TRBJ2-3, with 12 nucleotides matching TRBD2. This CDR3 has 14 residues. Unmatched junction bases numbered 7, after V lost 8 bases and J lost 6 bases. Germline lookup yields CDR1 SGHRS and CDR2 YFSETQ. The DNA of the CDR3 is TGCGCCAGTTCTAGCGGGGGGGCAAGTGATACGCAGTATTTT. Encoded protein: CASSSGGASDTQYF.

This clonotype was detected ten times or more. The chain carries TRBV27 and TRBJ2-5; D call uncertain. Germline values: CDR1 MNHEY, CDR2 SMNVEV (reference sequence). V was cut by 7 bases and J by 4 bases, with 16 bases left in between. There are 14 residues in the CDR3. CDR3 nucleotide sequence: TGTGCCAGCACGCCCCGGATCGTGGGAGAGACCCAGTACTTC. Translation gives CASTPRIVGETQYF.

This clonotype occurred a few times. The rearrangement uses TRBV18 and TRBJ2-7; D is perhaps TRBD1 (6 bases). Trimming shortened V by 3 bases and J by 1 base, and 13 bases separated the two germline ends. The CDR3 runs 15 residues. Per germline, CDR1 KGHSH and CDR2 LQKENI. The CDR3 region has the DNA TGTGCCAGCTCACCGGGGGCCGATACATCCTACGAGCAGTACTTC. Protein product: CASSPGADTSYEQYF.

In its sample, this clonotype was seen many times. The chain has TRBV6-2 or TRBV6-3 and TRBJ2-1; D is unresolved. Trimming shortened V by 3 bases and J by 0 bases, and 6 bases separated the two germline ends. Looked up from germline, CDR1 is MNHEY and CDR2 is SVGEGT. This CDR3 is built from 14 residues. The CDR3 coding sequence is TGTGCCAGCAGTTATACAAGCTCCTACAATGAGCAGTTCTTC. This codes for CASSYTSSYNEQFF.

In this sample, this clonotype turned up many times. The J gene is TRBJ2-3, the V gene TRBV7-2, with a tentative D call TRBD2 (6 bases). This CDR3 contains 13 residues. Germline V gene lookup returns CDR1 SGHTA and CDR2 FQGNSA. The ends were cut back, 5 bases at V and 4 bases at J, with 10 bases in the middle. CDR3 sequence reads: CASSPGRADTQYF. In nucleotides, the CDR3 is TGTGCCAGCAGCCCCGGGAGAGCAGATACGCAGTATTTT. The whole variable domain, filled in from reference TRBV7-2 and TRBJ2-3, reads GAGVSQSPSNKVTEKGKDVELRCDPISGHTALYWYRQSLGQGLEFLIYFQGNSAPDKSGLPSDRFSAERTGGSVSTLTIQRTQQEDSAVYLCASSPGRADTQYFGPGTRLTVL.

At least ten counts were recorded for this clonotype. The rearrangement joins TRBV14 to TRBJ1-3; 8 bases fit TRBD1. Germline values: CDR1 SGHDN, CDR2 FVKESK. With 2 bases clipped from V and 4 bases from J, the junction kept 7 bases outside the gene matches. This CDR3 contains 16 residues. The CDR3 DNA follows: TGTGCCAGCAGCCAAACGGACAGGGCCTTCGGAAACACCATATATTTT. It is translated as CASSQTDRAFGNTIYF.

This clonotype was detected ten times or more. The chain links TRBV19 to TRBJ1-1, with D perhaps matching TRBD1 (6 bases). The CDR3 is made up of 15 amino acids. Trimming removed 2 bases from V and 3 bases from J, with 13 bases in between. CDR1 and CDR2 (germline): LNHDA, SQIVND (reference sequence). CDR3 amino acids: CASSIPGSGDTEAFF. In DNA form, the CDR3 reads TGTGCCAGTAGTATACCGGGATCAGGGGACACTGAAGCTTTCTTT.

With regard to this clonotype: A junction boundary mismatches the germline segment, possibly from a read error. The V call is TRBV10-3, the J call TRBJ2-1, with a possible D match to TRBD1 (6 bases). Germline-derived CDR1 and CDR2 are ENHRY and SYGVKD. The CDR3 totals 13 residues. The chain's CDR3 is CAKTGKQGSEQLF. DNA of the CDR3: TGTGCCAAGACGGGGAAACAGGGCAGCGAGCAGCTCTTC.

This clonotype was observed at least ten times. V and J are TRBV12-3 or TRBV12-4 and TRBJ2-1; 13 positions match TRBD2. The ends lost 0 bases at V and 6 bases at J; junction bases unmatched: 2. There are 16 residues in the CDR3. This CDR3 reads CASSLAGLAGINEQFF. Here the CDR3 DNA reads TGTGCCAGCAGTTTAGCGGGACTAGCGGGAATCAATGAGCAGTTCTTC.

This clonotype was seen repeatedly, ten times or more. This rearrangement joins TRBV5-1 to TRBJ2-1, with 8 bases identical to TRBD1. V dropped 4 bases and J dropped 4; count of bases not matched to a gene: 7. This CDR3 is 15 amino acids long. The V gene's germline CDR1 is SGHRS and CDR2 YFSETQ. The CDR3 loop reads CASSPLGQGYNEQFF. CDR3 DNA: TGCGCCAGCAGCCCCCTCGGACAGGGATACAATGAGCAGTTCTTC.

This clonotype was observed at least ten times. The gene calls are TRBV3-1 and TRBJ1-6, with a weak D call TRBD1 (5 bases). CDR1 is LGHDT and CDR2 is YNNKEL in the germline V gene (reference sequence). V lost 2 bases and J 8 bases, leaving 7 bases between the germline ends. This CDR3 has 13 residues. The CDR3 spells CASSQTGYSPLHF. In DNA form, the CDR3 reads TGTGCCAGCAGCCAAACAGGTTATTCACCCCTCCACTTT. Using reference TRBV3-1 and TRBJ1-6 for the parts outside the CDR3, the full variable domain is DTAVSQTPKYLVTQMGNDKSIKCEQNLGHDTMYWYKQDSKKFLKIMFSYNNKELIINETVPNRFSPKSPDKAHLNLHINSLELGDSAVYFCASSQTGYSPLHFGNGTRLTVT.

This rearrangement joins TRBV20-1 to TRBJ2-7; TRBD2 is a possible D gene (5 bases). From germline, CDR1 is DFQATT and CDR2 SNEGSKA (reference sequence). CDR3 length: 14 amino acids. Between the trimmed V and J ends, which lost 0 bases and 1 base, there was a span of 10 bases. The CDR3 DNA sequence: TGCAGTGCTAGAGACAAGCGGAGTTCCTACGAGCAGTACTTC. It yields the protein CSARDKRSSYEQYF.

Notes on this clonotype: Its ends do not fully match the called genes, so a read error is possible. The chain recombines TRBV28 with TRBJ2-4; 7 positions agree with TRBD2. The CDR3 totals 20 residues. Looked up from germline, CDR1 is MDHEN and CDR2 is SYDVKM. The CDR3 loop reads CTSSAIPPGGGSWDKNIQYF. CDR3 in DNA: TGTACCAGCAGTGCTATCCCCCCTGGGGGGGGGTCGTGGGACAAAAACATTCAGTACTTC.

This clonotype was counted ten times or more. J is TRBJ1-5 and V is TRBV7-2; possible D gene TRBD1, 6 bases. In germline, CDR1 is SGHTA, CDR2 FQGNSA. Trimming took off 5 bases at V and 8 bases at J, with 16 bases between the two ends. The CDR3 totals 14 residues. CDR3 in amino acids: CASSLGLAGEPQHF. The CDR3 nucleotides read TGTGCCAGCAGCCTCGGGTTGGCAGGGGAGCCCCAGCATTTT.

This clonotype was counted at least ten times. The chain is built from TRBV6-1 and TRBJ2-1, with a tentative D call TRBD1 (5 bases). Trimming cost V 7 bases and J 8 bases, with 15 bases left between them. CDR1 is MNHNS, CDR2 SASEGT, per germline. The CDR3 totals 13 residues. The CDR3 is CASTISQGDEQFF. As DNA, the CDR3 is TGTGCCAGCACCATTAGCCAGGGCGATGAGCAGTTCTTC.

This clonotype appeared many times. This sequence joins TRBV20-1 and TRBJ2-7; D ambiguous. Germline V CDR1 and CDR2: DFQATT, SNEGSKA (reference sequence). V was clipped by 1 base and J by 3 bases, with 7 bases between them. CDR3 length equals 12 residues. The CDR3 reads CSARVGDYEQYF. The CDR3 DNA follows: TGCAGTGCTAGAGTTGGGGACTACGAGCAGTACTTC.

This clonotype was seen at least ten times. The rearrangement links TRBV14 to TRBJ1-4; possible D gene TRBD1, 6 bases. Trimming shortened V by 2 bases and J by 0 bases, and 22 bases separated the two germline ends. The germline V gene has CDR1 SGHDN and CDR2 FVKESK. The CDR3 is 20 residues long. The DNA for the CDR3 is TGTGCCAGCAGCCAAAAGTATTCCGGGACACCCGTTGCAACTAATGAAAAACTGTTTTTT. Its translation is CASSQKYSGTPVATNEKLFF. The full variable domain, with the rest looked up from reference TRBV14 and TRBJ1-4, is EAGVTQFPSHSVIEKGQTVTLRCDPISGHDNLYWYRRVMGKEIKFLLHFVKESKQDESGMPNNRFLAERTGGTYSTLKVQPAELEDSGVYFCASSQKYSGTPVATNEKLFFGSGTQLSVL.

This clonotype was counted a few times. This sequence joins TRBV28 and TRBJ1-4; weak D call: TRBD1 (5 bases). The germline CDR1 and CDR2 sequences are MDHEN and SYDVKM. The CDR3 totals 14 residues. The V end lost 2 bases, the J end lost 8 bases, and 12 bases lay between the germline ends. The chain's CDR3 is CASSLQGLNEKLFF. The CDR3 region has the DNA TGTGCCAGCAGTTTACAGGGCCTTAACGAAAAACTGTTTTTT.